This T cell receptor (beta chain) was documented in a study of CD8 T cells in ankylosing spondylitis. Notes on the study in general: A motif in TCR beta, a set of about 8 highly homologous variants, appeared characteristic of ankylosing spondylitis blood. Those disease-linked clones were CD8+; they were also relatively rare in peripheral blood. Significantly higher representation of disease-linked clones was reported for matched ankylosing spondylitis synovial fluid.

Quantitative molecular-barcoded 5'-RACE generated the TCR beta libraries. Using its own MiXCR run on the 5' RACE reads, TCRdb lists one record per CDR3 protein. The repertoire holds under 300,000 distinct CDR3 sequences, less than 10% seen once, with around 7% in the top ten. This clonotype was seen at least ten times. No antigen is known for it. The V gene's germline CDR1 is SGHTA and CDR2 FQGNSA. This CDR3 has 16 residues. V gave up 1 base and J gave up 7 bases, with 19 bases separating them. Source material: blood, either unsorted or a sorted T cell fraction (not recorded which). The clonotype originates from a male donor with ankylosing spondylitis or in good health (not recorded which). The chain joins TRBV7-2 to TRBJ1-2, with a weak D call TRBD1 (5 bases). CDR3 in DNA: TGTGCCAGCAGCTTAGTGGGGACCTCGCCTATTTCTGGCTACACCTTC. Translated, it gives CASSLVGTSPISGYTF.